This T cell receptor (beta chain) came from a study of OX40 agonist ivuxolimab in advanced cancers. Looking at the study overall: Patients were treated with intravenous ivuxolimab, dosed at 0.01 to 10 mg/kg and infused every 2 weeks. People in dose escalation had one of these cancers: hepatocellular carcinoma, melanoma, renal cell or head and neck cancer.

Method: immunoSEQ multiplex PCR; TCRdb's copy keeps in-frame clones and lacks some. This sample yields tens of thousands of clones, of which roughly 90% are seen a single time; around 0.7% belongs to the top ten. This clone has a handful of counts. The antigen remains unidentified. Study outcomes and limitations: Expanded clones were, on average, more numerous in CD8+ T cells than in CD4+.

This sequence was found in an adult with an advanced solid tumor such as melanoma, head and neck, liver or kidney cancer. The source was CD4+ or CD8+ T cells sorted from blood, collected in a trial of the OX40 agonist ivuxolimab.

CDR3 protein: CASSARRRSISYNEQFF. For the CDR3, the DNA is TGTGCCAGCAGCGCCCGGCGGCGGAGCATCTCCTACAATGAGCAGTTCTTC. The chain has TRBV11-2 and TRBJ2-1; D ambiguous. From germline, CDR1 is SGHAT and CDR2 FQNNGV. This CDR3 is built from 17 residues. Trimming cost V 5 bases and J 0 bases, with 17 bases left between them.